This T cell receptor beta chain was sequenced for a study of control samples from healthy donors and cancer patients. The CDR3 is made up of 15 amino acids. In germline, CDR1 is SGHDT, CDR2 YYEEEE. Trimming shortened V by 5 bases and J by 8 bases, and 20 bases separated the two germline ends. Measured with immunoSEQ multiplex PCR; TCRdb has only the in-frame clones, and not every one. The sample lists 150,000 to 200,000 clones; approximately 92% were seen once. This TCR came from a man in his thirties or forties in good health. Sequencing input: blood. This chain links TRBV5-6 with TRBJ2-4, with D perhaps matching TRBD1 or TRBD2 (7 bases each). The CDR3 DNA reads TGTGCCAGCAGAAGTTCCCCTCAGGGGGGGCACATTCAGTACTTC. It is translated as CASRSSPQGGHIQYF.